Following are 23 T cell receptor beta chains from one sample sequenced in a study of early T cells in non-severe SARS-CoV-2 infection. TCRdb reprocessed the 5' RACE reads with MiXCR, giving one entry per CDR3 protein. The sample lists some 60,000 distinct CDR3 sequences; more than 7% were seen once. The specimen was whole blood. The receptors originated from an adult who was a healthcare worker with PCR-confirmed SARS-CoV-2 infection or an uninfected control (not recorded which).

A few counts support this clonotype. The chain is built from TRBV27 and TRBJ2-3; D remains ambiguous. The V and J ends lost 5 bases and 2 bases respectively, with 14 bases between them. The CDR3 loop spans 15 amino acids. Germline V CDR1 and CDR2: MNHEY, SMNVEV (reference sequence). CDR3 nucleotides: TGTGCCAGCAGTCTTAGGGCTGCACCCACAGATACGCAGTATTTT. Residues: CASSLRAAPTDTQYF.

This clonotype was recorded at least ten times. As DNA, the CDR3 is TGTGCCAGCAGCCTCGAGCCCTCCTACGAGCAGTACTTC. It codes for CASSLEPSYEQYF. The chain has TRBV27 and TRBJ2-7; D gene ambiguous. From germline, CDR1 is MNHEY and CDR2 SMNVEV (reference sequence). The CDR3 has 13 residues. Trimming stripped 6 bases from V and 0 bases from J, with 9 bases between.

This clonotype was observed at least ten times. The chain has TRBV18 and TRBJ1-1; D possibly corresponds to TRBD1 (6 bases). The germline V gene has CDR1 KGHSH and CDR2 LQKENI. The CDR3 is 12 residues long. V lost 4 bases to trimming and J lost 6 bases, with 9 bases between them. The CDR3, as DNA: TGTGCCAGCTCACACAGGGAGTCTGAAGCTTTCTTT. It encodes CASSHRESEAFF.

This clonotype showed up many times. The gene calls are TRBV20-1 and TRBJ2-7, with TRBD2 matching over 9 bases. CDR1 and CDR2 (germline): DFQATT, SNEGSKA (reference sequence). The V segment lost 4 bases and the J segment 5 bases; nucleotides outside the gene matches: 6. The CDR3 sequence is 13 residues long. CDR3: CSATVAGANEQYF. CDR3 DNA: TGCAGTGCTACGGTAGCGGGAGCCAACGAGCAGTACTTC.

There are many counts of this clonotype. CDR3 sequence (DNA): TGTGCCAGCAGCCAAGGGGTGTACGAGCAGTACTTC. Its protein is CASSQGVYEQYF. The V call is TRBV7-9, the J call TRBJ2-7; D may be TRBD1 (5 bases). The germline V gene has CDR1 SEHNR and CDR2 FQNEAQ (reference sequence). The CDR3 is made up of 12 amino acids. Trimming shortened V by 5 bases and J by 4 bases, and 9 bases separated the two germline ends.

In its sample, this clonotype was seen many times. The chain couples TRBV10-3 to TRBJ2-1; TRBD2 matches 7 bases. With 5 bases clipped from V and 6 bases from J, the junction kept 13 bases outside the gene matches. The CDR3 loop spans 16 amino acids. Germline CDR1 and CDR2: ENHRY and SYGVKD. The DNA for the CDR3 is TGTGCCATCAGTCTTCTAGCGGAGGGGAGTGTCAATGAGCAGTTCTTC. Protein product: CAISLLAEGSVNEQFF.

This clonotype was recorded at least ten times. The rearrangement joins TRBV7-9 to TRBJ2-3; D call uncertain. Per germline, CDR1 SEHNR and CDR2 FQNEAQ (reference sequence). The length of the CDR3 is 11 residues. V lost 8 bases and J lost 3, with 6 bases in between. CDR3 sequence reads: CASEETDTQYF. The CDR3 bases are TGTGCCAGCGAAGAGACAGATACGCAGTATTTT. Variable domain in full (rest from reference TRBV7-9 and TRBJ2-3): DTGVSQNPRHKITKRGQNVTFRCDPISEHNRLYWYRQTLGQGPEFLTYFQNEAQLEKSRLLSDRFSAERPKGSFSTLEIQRTEQGDSAMYLCASEETDTQYFGPGTRLTVL.

CDR3 protein: CASHPEAVNEQFF. Here the CDR3 DNA reads TGTGCCAGTCACCCCGAGGCGGTTAATGAGCAGTTCTTC. The V call is TRBV6-6, the J call TRBJ2-1; no firm D call. The CDR3 extends over 13 amino acids. Germline CDR1 reads MNHNY; CDR2 reads SVGAGI (reference sequence). V lost 9 bases, J lost 7 bases, and 16 bases lay in between.

The chain employs TRBV5-1 and TRBJ2-1; D is undetermined. This CDR3 spans 15 amino acids. Germline CDR1 SGHRS, CDR2 YFSETQ. V lost 0 bases to trimming and J lost 5 bases, with 12 bases between them. Here the CDR3 reads CASSLVPGRDNEQFF. The CDR3, as DNA: TGCGCCAGCAGCTTGGTGCCCGGACGGGACAATGAGCAGTTCTTC. Drawing the rest from reference TRBV5-1 and TRBJ2-1, the complete variable domain is KAGVTQTPRYLIKTRGQQVTLSCSPISGHRSVSWYQQTPGQGLQFLFEYFSETQRNKGNFPGRFSGRQFSNSRSEMNVSTLELGDSALYLCASSLVPGRDNEQFFGPGTRLTVL.

This clonotype was seen a handful of times. In DNA form, the CDR3 reads TGCAGTGCTAGAGATATGGGCCCCAAGAGGCTAGCCAAAAACATTCAGTACTTC. Residues: CSARDMGPKRLAKNIQYF. The chain recombines TRBV20-1 with TRBJ2-4; D is undetermined. Trimming stripped 0 bases from V and 0 bases from J, with 18 bases between. The CDR3 is 18 residues long. Germline V lookup: CDR1 DFQATT, CDR2 SNEGSKA (reference sequence).

There are many counts of this clonotype. This chain links TRBV30 with TRBJ2-5; D not resolved. Trimming took 3 bases from V and 5 from J, leaving 4 bases between them. CDR1 GTSNPN and CDR2 SVGIG come from the germline V gene (reference sequence). The CDR3 has 10 residues. The CDR3: CAWRGETQYF. The CDR3, as DNA: TGTGCCTGGAGGGGGGAGACCCAGTACTTC.

In its sample, this clonotype was seen a few times. V usage is TRBV20-1 and J usage is TRBJ1-2; no firm D call. The CDR3 has 11 residues. Germline CDR1 is DFQATT and CDR2 is SNEGSKA (reference sequence). V dropped 3 bases and J dropped 8 bases, with 10 bases sitting between them. The CDR3 bases are TGCAGTGCTAGTTCGTCCGTCGGCTACACCTTC. Its translation: CSASSSVGYTF.

This clonotype was picked up a small number of times. J is TRBJ2-7 and V is TRBV12-3 or TRBV12-4, with D perhaps TRBD1 or TRBD2 (5 bases each). The CDR3 length is 16 residues. Trimming cost V 7 bases and J 3 bases, with 22 bases left between them. The CDR3 DNA follows: TGTGCCAGCACCTCCTCCGCAGGCGGAGGACACTACGAGCAGTACTTC. Its translation: CASTSSAGGGHYEQYF.

The chain uses TRBV7-9 and TRBJ2-1; 11 bases fit TRBD2. CDR1 and CDR2 (germline): SEHNR, FQNEAQ (reference sequence). The CDR3 totals 14 residues. The trim removed 0 bases at V and 12 bases at J, leaving 4 bases unmatched. CDR3 protein: CASSLAASGRRQFF. CDR3 nucleotides: TGTGCCAGCAGCTTAGCGGCTAGCGGGAGGAGGCAGTTCTTC.

In its sample, this clonotype was seen a few times. The gene calls are TRBV2 and TRBJ2-3; TRBD2 aligns across 7 bases. Germline V gives CDR1 SNHLY, CDR2 FYNNEI. The CDR3 totals 17 residues. V gave up 3 bases and J gave up 2 bases; unmatched junction bases: 11. The DNA of the CDR3 is TGTGCCAGCAGTGACCTTTTGAGCGGGACTGACACAGATACGCAGTATTTT. Its protein is CASSDLLSGTDTDTQYF.

In this sample, this clonotype turned up many times. V gene TRBV7-7 combines with J gene TRBJ2-2, with a weak D call TRBD2 (5 bases). V was pared by 2 bases and J by 6 bases, with 7 bases between. Germline V gives CDR1 SSHAT, CDR2 FNYEAQ (reference sequence). The CDR3 contains 13 residues. The CDR3 spells CASSLNGAGELFF. In nucleotides, the CDR3 is TGTGCCAGCAGCTTAAACGGGGCCGGGGAGCTGTTTTTT.

The chain's CDR3 is CASSSGLAASDTQYF. The CDR3 nucleotides are TGTGCCAGCAGCTCAGGACTAGCGGCCTCAGATACGCAGTATTTT. This sequence joins TRBV7-9 and TRBJ2-3; 10 bases match TRBD2. The J segment lost 4 bases and the V segment lost 4 bases, leaving 5 bases of the junction unmatched. The length of the CDR3 is 15 residues. Germline V gives CDR1 SEHNR, CDR2 FQNEAQ (reference sequence).

This sequence joins TRBV7-6 and TRBJ2-7; 7 positions agree with TRBD2. Germline lookup yields CDR1 SGHVS and CDR2 FNYEAQ. The V segment lost 2 bases and the J segment 4 bases; nucleotides outside the gene matches: 8. This CDR3 spans 15 amino acids. The DNA for the CDR3 is TGTGCCAGCAGCTTATCGCTAGCGGCGGGGTACGAGCAGTACTTC. This gives the protein CASSLSLAAGYEQYF.

This clonotype has a single count. The genes are TRBV7-8 and TRBJ2-5; the match to TRBD2 covers 10 bases. CDR1 SGHVS and CDR2 FQNEAQ come from the germline V gene. V shed 5 bases, J shed 5 bases, and the junction held 8 bases outside the gene matches. The CDR3 length is 15 residues. CDR3 protein: CASSPREAGGETQYF. CDR3 bases: TGTGCCAGCAGCCCCCGGGAAGCGGGAGGGGAGACCCAGTACTTC.

This clonotype was detected only a few times. This chain links TRBV3-1 with TRBJ2-2; D is possibly TRBD2 (5 bases). CDR1 is LGHDT, CDR2 YNNKEL, per germline (reference sequence). The V end lost 4 bases, the J end lost 7 bases, and 19 bases lay between the germline ends. The length of the CDR3 is 16 residues. CDR3 coding DNA: TGTGCCAGCAGCCCCCGGCGGGCTGCTGGTCGCGGGGAGCTGTTTTTT. It is translated as CASSPRRAAGRGELFF.

CDR3 sequence: CASSSPRERSYNEQFF. In nucleotides, the CDR3 is TGTGCCAGCAGTTCCCCCAGGGAGAGGTCCTACAATGAGCAGTTCTTC. The chain couples TRBV28 to TRBJ2-1; D could derive from TRBD1 or TRBD2 (5 bases each). The V end was cut by 4 bases, the J end by 1 base, with 14 bases between. Looked up from germline, CDR1 is MDHEN and CDR2 is SYDVKM. This CDR3 is built from 16 residues.

There are a few counts of this clonotype. The chain combines TRBV3-1 with TRBJ1-3, with D maybe TRBD1 (5 bases). This CDR3 has 15 residues. CDR1 is LGHDT and CDR2 is YNNKEL in the germline V gene (reference sequence). V gave up 3 bases and J gave up 0 bases, with 9 bases separating them. The CDR3 nucleotides are TGTGCCAGCAGCCAGGGGACTCGCTCTGGAAACACCATATATTTT. Amino acid sequence: CASSQGTRSGNTIYF.

This clonotype was counted at least ten times. The V gene is TRBV28, the J gene TRBJ2-3; 9 positions match TRBD2. The CDR3 is 19 amino acids. The germline gives CDR1 MDHEN, CDR2 SYDVKM. Trimming removed 3 bases from V and 3 bases from J; junction bases left unmatched: 16. CDR3 in amino acids: CASSFPSPLAGVGTDTQYF. Here the CDR3 DNA reads TGTGCCAGCAGTTTCCCTTCCCCATTAGCGGGAGTGGGGACAGATACGCAGTATTTT.